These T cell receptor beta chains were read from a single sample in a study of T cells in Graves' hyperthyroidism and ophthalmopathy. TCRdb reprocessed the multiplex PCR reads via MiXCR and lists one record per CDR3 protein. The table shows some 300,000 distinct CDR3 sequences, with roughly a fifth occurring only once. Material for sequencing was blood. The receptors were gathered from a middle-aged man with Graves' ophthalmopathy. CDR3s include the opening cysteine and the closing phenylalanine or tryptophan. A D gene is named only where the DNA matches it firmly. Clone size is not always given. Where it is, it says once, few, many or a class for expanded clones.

TGTGCCATCAGTGAGTCGAAGCTAGCGCGCACAGATACGCAGTATTTT	CAISESKLARTDTQYF	few	TRBV10-3	TRBJ2-3	.
TGTGCCTGGAAAGCGTTAATCACCGGGGAGCTGTTTTTT	CAWKALITGELFF	many	TRBV30	TRBJ2-2	.
TGCGCCAGCAGCCAAGATCCGAGGGGCCAAGAGACCCAGTACTTC	CASSQDPRGQETQYF	.	TRBV4-1	TRBJ2-5	.
TGTGCCAGCAGCGTAGGGAACAGAAAAAATGAGCAGTTCTTC	CASSVGNRKNEQFF	.	TRBV9	TRBJ2-1	.
TGTGCCAGCTCACTCGGACAGGGATGGAATGAAAAACTGTTTTTT	CASSLGQGWNEKLFF	many	TRBV18	TRBJ1-4	TRBD1
TGTGCCAGCAGTTACGGGACACTTATGGTTGTGACCCAGTACTTC	CASSYGTLMVVTQYF	many	TRBV27	TRBJ2-5	.
TGTGCCAGCACCCTGAATAGCGGAACCTACGAGCAGTACTTC	CASTLNSGTYEQYF	.	TRBV12-3/TRBV12-4	TRBJ2-7	.
TGTGCCGGTTCAGGGGGCCCGACCGAAGCTAACTATGGCTACACCTTC	CAGSGGPTEANYGYTF	.	TRBV2	TRBJ1-2	TRBD1
TGTGCCAGCAGCTTAATAGCCTCTTCCTACGAGCAGTACTTC	CASSLIASSYEQYF	few	TRBV11-2	TRBJ2-7	.
TGTGCCAGCAGCTTTGGTTATCGGGCTTTCTTT	CASSFGYRAFF	.	TRBV7-2	TRBJ1-1	.
TGTGCCAGCAGCCAAGTATACGGCGCAGGAGAGCAGTTCTTC	CASSQVYGAGEQFF	once	TRBV2	TRBJ2-1	.
TGTGCCAGCAGCTTGGACTCGAAGGGACAGGGGGCGAACTATGGCTACACCTTC	CASSLDSKGQGANYGYTF	.	TRBV5-8	TRBJ1-2	TRBD1